This T cell receptor beta chain was found in a study of CD8 T cells in ankylosing spondylitis. The study's findings and limits: As for the disease-linked clones, they showed a CD8+ phenotype and occurred at relatively low frequencies in peripheral blood. Several of the motif variants were reported before in synovial fluid and blood from reactive arthritis. Seemingly distinctive of ankylosing spondylitis blood was a TCR beta motif formed by eight highly homologous variants.

The germline CDR1 and CDR2 sequences are WNHNN and SYGVQD (reference sequence). With V trimmed by 0 bases and J by 7 bases, 4 bases remained unmatched. The CDR3 consists of 14 residues. Turning to this clonotype: The antigen is undetermined.

TCRdb called the 5' RACE reads again in MiXCR, with one record for every CDR3 protein. Of some 250,000 distinct CDR3 sequences listed, under 30% are singletons. The clonotype originates from a male donor with ankylosing spondylitis or in good health (not recorded which). The rearrangement links TRBV10-1 to TRBJ2-5; 8 nucleotides align to TRBD1. The sample comprised blood, either unsorted or a sorted T cell fraction (not recorded which). The CDR3 sequence: CASSESTGVVTQYF. The CDR3 bases are TGCGCCAGCAGTGAGTCGACAGGGGTGGTGACCCAGTACTTC.